What follows describes a single T cell receptor beta chain. This sample was taken from a study of blood T cell repertoires in COVID-19. Study information: T cells, B-cell-depleted T cells, or PBMCs supplied cDNA or gDNA.

Original methodology: From reference gene primer amplification, estimates of nucleated cell counts were derived. Libraries were prepared by immunoSEQ multiplex PCR; TCRdb keeps only in-frame clonotypes and omits some of them. The DNA gave D and trimming, while V, J and clone size come from that table. Of about 370,000 clones in the sample, 85% to 90% were seen once. The ends lost 5 bases at V and 5 bases at J; junction bases unmatched: 8. This CDR3 is built from 15 residues. CDR1 KGHSH and CDR2 LQKENI come from the germline V gene. Sequencing was performed on PBMCs or T cells enriched from blood (not recorded which). This receptor was obtained from a man in his late teens or twenties who had recovered from COVID-19. The chain links TRBV18 to TRBJ1-4, with 7 positions matching TRBD1. The chain's CDR3 is CASSKDRFGNEKLFF. CDR3 coding DNA: TGTGCCAGCTCAAAGGACAGGTTCGGGAATGAAAAACTGTTTTTT.